This T cell receptor (beta chain) came from a study of T cell repertoires in cytomegalovirus infection. Study-level information: Public TCR beta signature analysis indicated the presence of both CMV infection and matching HLA type.

The length of the CDR3 is 11 residues. Trimming cost V 5 bases and J 10 bases, with 11 bases left between them. Germline CDR1 reads SGHTA; CDR2 reads FQGNSA. TCRdb ran MiXCR on the reads and lists one entry per CDR3 protein. The repertoire holds some 180,000 distinct CDR3 sequences, with roughly 15% as singletons. The chain has TRBV7-2 and TRBJ2-5; D not certain. This TCR was sampled from a human donor in good health (CMV status not recorded). Some clones in this sample may be carry-over from other donors' samples. The sample taken for sequencing was CD8+ T cells from PBMCs. The CDR3 DNA sequence: TGTGCCAGCAGCGGAAGGGCTAACCAGTACTTC. Protein sequence: CASSGRANQYF.